A selection of T cell receptor beta chains follows, all from one sample in a study of blood T cell repertoires in COVID-19. Here immunoSEQ multiplex PCR was the method, and the copy in TCRdb shows in-frame clones only, minus some. The table includes about 200,000 clones, more than 75% detected once. The material sequenced was PBMCs or T cells enriched from blood (not recorded which). All receptors derive from a man in his forties with acute COVID-19. The CDR3 runs from the conserved cysteine through the conserved F or W. Fields, in order: V gene, clone size, CDR3 protein. Some rows mark clone size as missing; the rest say once, few, many or name a class of expanded clone.

V gene: TRBV28
clone size: .
CDR3 protein: CASTEDRPVPAFF

V gene: TRBV3-1/TRBV3-2
clone size: .
CDR3 protein: CASSQVLGQGKYNEQFF

V gene: TRBV9
clone size: .
CDR3 protein: CASSLGGTGELFF

V gene: TRBV5-6
clone size: .
CDR3 protein: CASRRTSGREYLVDTQYF

V gene: TRBV4-1
clone size: .
CDR3 protein: CASSRTGIPNQPQHF

V gene: TRBV7-9
clone size: .
CDR3 protein: CASSGTSSPTDTQYF

V gene: TRBV7-3
clone size: .
CDR3 protein: CASSSQGGLGYEQFF

V gene: TRBV25-1
clone size: .
CDR3 protein: CASSLAGNSGANVLTF

V gene: TRBV7-2
clone size: .
CDR3 protein: CASSTTGTGSHEQYF

V gene: TRBV5-1
clone size: once
CDR3 protein: CASSLAAGGGDEQYF

V gene: TRBV2
clone size: .
CDR3 protein: CASSRIAGGTYEQYF

V gene: TRBV19
clone size: .
CDR3 protein: CASSNYRDAFF

V gene: TRBV6-5
clone size: .
CDR3 protein: CASSLRAGNGDTQYF

V gene: TRBV5-5
clone size: .
CDR3 protein: CASSSRDRVGELFF

V gene: TRBV9
clone size: .
CDR3 protein: CASSVTSGRNSDTQYF

V gene: TRBV6-5
clone size: .
CDR3 protein: CASSRDSERNSPLHF

V gene: TRBV3-1/TRBV3-2
clone size: .
CDR3 protein: CASSPLWGVAGPVEQYF

V gene: TRBV3-1/TRBV3-2
clone size: .
CDR3 protein: CASSLFSAHLGYTF

V gene: TRBV28
clone size: .
CDR3 protein: CASSPGTGEEETQYF

V gene: TRBV7-3
clone size: once
CDR3 protein: CASSLLPASSYEQYF

V gene: TRBV6-1
clone size: .
CDR3 protein: CASSEAQPWSQPQHF

V gene: TRBV21-1
clone size: .
CDR3 protein: CASSRQAYEQYF

V gene: TRBV7-9
clone size: .
CDR3 protein: CASSFRGTGELFF

V gene: TRBV14
clone size: .
CDR3 protein: CASSQGPLYQETQYF